This TCR beta chain was retrieved from a study of tumor-infiltrating lymphocytes in primary liver carcinoma. TCR beta cDNA was prepared out of about 510 ng total RNA by means of a constant-region primer. ARM-PCR was slightly modified, and three nested multiplex PCR rounds with it gave rise to the TCR beta libraries. TRBV1-TRBV30 forward primers paired with a C-beta reverse primer were used in the first two PCR rounds, which ran approximately 10 cycles each. TCRdb processed the multiplex PCR reads anew with MiXCR; each CDR3 protein has one entry. The repertoire consists of tens of thousands of distinct CDR3 sequences, with 69% occurring once and the leading ten covering around 24%. Germline CDR1 is MDHEN and CDR2 is SYDVKM. The junction had 11 bases not matched to a gene; V was cut back by 7 bases and J by 7 bases. CDR3 length equals 14 residues. Unsorted bulk tissue of roughly 18-32 mg yielded co-extracted RNA and DNA.

Only a few counts were recorded for this clonotype. This chain links TRBV28 with TRBJ2-7, with TRBD1 matching 9 bases. This clonotype originated in a man aged 40-49 years with primary liver carcinoma and hepatitis B virus infection. The sequencing sample was made of tumor-adjacent normal liver tissue. Written as DNA, the CDR3 is TGTGCCAGCAATAGACCCGGGACAGGGAAAGAGCAGTACTTC. It encodes CASNRPGTGKEQYF. Full variable domain (remainder filled in from reference TRBV28 and TRBJ2-7): DVKVTQSSRYLVKRTGEKVFLECVQDMDHENMFWYRQDPGLGLRLIYFSYDVKMKEKGDIPEGYSVSREKKERFSLILESASTNQTSMYLCASNRPGTGKEQYFGPGTRLTVT.